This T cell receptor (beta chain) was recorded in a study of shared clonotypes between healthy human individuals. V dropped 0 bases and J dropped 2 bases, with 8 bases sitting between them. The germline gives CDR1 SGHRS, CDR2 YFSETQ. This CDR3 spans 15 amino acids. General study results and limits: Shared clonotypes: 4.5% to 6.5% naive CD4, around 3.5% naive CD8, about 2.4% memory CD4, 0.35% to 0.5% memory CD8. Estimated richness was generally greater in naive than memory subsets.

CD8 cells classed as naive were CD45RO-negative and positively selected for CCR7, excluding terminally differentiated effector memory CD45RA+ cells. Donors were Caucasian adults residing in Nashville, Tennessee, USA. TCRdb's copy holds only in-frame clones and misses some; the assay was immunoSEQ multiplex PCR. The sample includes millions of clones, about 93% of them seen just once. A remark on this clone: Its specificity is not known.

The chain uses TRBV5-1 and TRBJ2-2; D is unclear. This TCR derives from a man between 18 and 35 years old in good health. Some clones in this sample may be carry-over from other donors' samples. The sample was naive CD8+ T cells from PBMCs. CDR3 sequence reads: CASSLVQDNTGELFF. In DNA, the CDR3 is TGCGCCAGCAGCTTGGTTCAGGACAACACCGGGGAGCTGTTTTTT.